The clone carrying this T cell receptor (beta chain) occurred a few times. The antigen remains unidentified. Germline V gives CDR1 SEHNR, CDR2 FQNEAQ (reference sequence). V gave up 0 bases and J gave up 3 bases; unmatched junction bases: 6. The CDR3 sequence is 16 residues long. Measured with immunoSEQ multiplex PCR; TCRdb has only the in-frame clones, and not every one. The repertoire holds about 26,000 clones, with roughly 87% as singletons. The sample is drawn from a study of lymphopenia after photon versus proton radiotherapy. Study-wide results and caveats: Only patients who died were analyzed for survival; proton advantage is unproven. Proton therapy kept repertoires fairly stable, unlike photons, which gained effector/memory cells. Post-nadir diversity loss with photons came from oligoclonal expansion, particularly CD8+ Temra cells.

The source is a woman between 50 and 59 years old with pancreatic cancer. The sample was peripheral blood, taken from a patient treated with photon-based radiotherapy. The chain has TRBV7-9 and TRBJ2-7, with 9 nucleotides matching TRBD2. CDR3 amino acids: CASSLATSGTDYEQYF. Here the CDR3 DNA reads TGTGCCAGCAGCTTAGCGACTAGCGGAACGGACTACGAGCAGTACTTC. Variable domain in full (rest from reference TRBV7-9 and TRBJ2-7): DTGVSQNPRHKITKRGQNVTFRCDPISEHNRLYWYRQTLGQGPEFLTYFQNEAQLEKSRLLSDRFSAERPKGSFSTLEIQRTEQGDSAMYLCASSLATSGTDYEQYFGPGTRLTVT.